This record looks at one TCR beta chain sequence and its context. A junction boundary mismatches the germline segment, possibly from a read error. Here immunoSEQ multiplex PCR was the method, and the copy in TCRdb shows in-frame clones only, minus some. In the table there are 25,000 to 30,000 clones, about 83% of which are singletons. This sample was taken from a study of PD-1 blockade in classical Hodgkin lymphoma. There was relapse after autologous stem cell transplantation in every patient, and there was variation in brentuximab vedotin exposure. CD4+ T cells were purified from thawed PBMCs by magnetic negative selection. Germline lookup yields CDR1 MNHNY and CDR2 SVGAGI (reference sequence). CDR3 length: 12 amino acids.

The rearrangement joins TRBV6-6 to TRBJ1-2, with 7 bases fitting TRBD1. This sequence originates from a human donor with classical Hodgkin lymphoma. The sequences come from CD4+ T cells from blood, collected at baseline. CDR3 protein: CASSGGAGTDSF. As DNA, the CDR3 is TGTGCCAGCAGTGGGGGGGCGGGGACAGATTCCTTC.